This entry lists 25 T cell receptor beta chains sequenced from one sample in a study of T cells after yellow fever vaccination. TCRdb fed the 5' RACE reads into MiXCR, producing one record per CDR3 protein. The table lists around 180,000 distinct CDR3 sequences, approximately 6.2% of them singletons, with under 3% in the top ten. This sample comprised CD4+ T cells sorted from PBMCs, obtained on the day of the first yellow fever vaccination. The source is a man between 18 and 35 years old who received the YFV17D yellow fever vaccine.

This clonotype showed up just a few times. This chain joins TRBV29-1 and TRBJ2-1; a weak D match, TRBD1 (6 bases). CDR3 length: 15 amino acids. V was pared by 3 bases and J by 2 bases, with 14 bases between. The germline V gene has CDR1 SQVTM and CDR2 ANQGSEA. The CDR3 region has the DNA TGCAGCGTTGAGTCTTCGGGACACCCCTACAATGAGCAGTTCTTC. It yields the protein CSVESSGHPYNEQFF.

In this sample, this clonotype turned up many times. The rearrangement uses TRBV29-1 and TRBJ2-2; possible D gene TRBD2, 5 bases. V was shortened by 4 bases and J by 0 bases, with 12 bases between the two germline ends. Germline V lookup: CDR1 SQVTM, CDR2 ANQGSEA. The CDR3 extends over 15 amino acids. As DNA, the CDR3 is TGCAGCGTTGGGCGTTCCGGGGCGAACACCGGGGAGCTGTTTTTT. Its protein product is CSVGRSGANTGELFF.

This clonotype was seen at least ten times. The V and J genes are TRBV7-2 and TRBJ2-5; D is unclear. CDR1 is SGHTA, CDR2 FQGNSA, per germline. Trimming shortened V by 9 bases and J by 3 bases, and 17 bases separated the two germline ends. The CDR3 length is 14 residues. CDR3 sequence: CASHLGNPKETQYF. CDR3 in DNA: TGTGCCAGTCACCTAGGCAACCCAAAAGAGACCCAGTACTTC. Using reference TRBV7-2 and TRBJ2-5 for the parts outside the CDR3, the full variable domain is GAGVSQSPSNKVTEKGKDVELRCDPISGHTALYWYRQSLGQGLEFLIYFQGNSAPDKSGLPSDRFSAERTGGSVSTLTIQRTQQEDSAVYLCASHLGNPKETQYFGPGTRLLVL.

This clonotype was observed at least ten times. The gene calls are TRBV4-2 and TRBJ1-1, with TRBD1 as a possible D gene (5 bases). Deletions cut 6 bases from V and 1 base from J, with 15 bases between. CDR3 length equals 15 residues. The germline CDR1 and CDR2 sequences are LGHNA and YNFKEQ. The CDR3 protein is CASSLDFGGNTEAFF. In DNA, the CDR3 is TGTGCCAGCAGTCTGGACTTTGGGGGGAACACTGAAGCTTTCTTT.

This clonotype was picked up many times. In DNA form, the CDR3 reads TGTGCCAGCTCACCATCAACAGGGTCCGGGTGGTTCTTC. Translation: CASSPSTGSGWFF. The V gene is TRBV18, the J gene TRBJ2-1, with D tentatively TRBD1 (6 bases). V lost 2 bases and J 15 bases, leaving 17 bases between the germline ends. CDR1 and CDR2 from the germline V gene are KGHSH and LQKENI. The CDR3 consists of 13 residues.

This clonotype was detected only a few times. This chain connects TRBV30 to TRBJ2-3, with D possibly called TRBD1 or TRBD2 (6 bases each). The CDR3 is 13 residues long. The V gene's germline CDR1 is GTSNPN and CDR2 SVGIG (reference sequence). V shed 2 bases and J shed 4 bases, with 10 bases lying between them. In DNA, the CDR3 is TGTGCCTGGAGTTGGGGGGCTCCAGATACGCAGTATTTT. Amino acid sequence: CAWSWGAPDTQYF.

Only a few counts were recorded for this clonotype. This chain uses TRBV5-1 with TRBJ2-5; D is ambiguous. In germline, CDR1 is SGHRS, CDR2 YFSETQ. The germline V and J ends were trimmed by 2 bases and 0 bases, with 5 bases remaining between them. This CDR3 region has 13 residues. CDR3 in amino acids: CASSFSYQETQYF. In DNA form, the CDR3 reads TGCGCCAGCAGCTTTAGCTACCAAGAGACCCAGTACTTC.

This clonotype was seen ten or more times. The chain recombines TRBV27 with TRBJ1-2; 9 bases are shared with TRBD1. Trimming removed 5 bases from V and 8 bases from J; junction bases left unmatched: 12. Germline assignment: CDR1 MNHEY and CDR2 SMNVEV (reference sequence). The CDR3 length is 15 residues. The CDR3: CASSRSGTGWLGYTF. Here the CDR3 DNA reads TGTGCCAGCAGTCGTTCCGGGACAGGGTGGTTGGGCTACACCTTC.

This chain connects TRBV19 to TRBJ1-5, with TRBD1 matching 8 bases. The V gene end was trimmed by 9 bases and the J gene end by 2 bases; junction bases not matched to a gene: 12. The length of the CDR3 is 16 residues. Germline V gene data show CDR1 as LNHDA and CDR2 as SQIVND (reference sequence). CDR3 sequence reads: CASHAVPGQGNQPQHF. The CDR3, as DNA: TGTGCCAGCCACGCGGTCCCGGGACAGGGCAATCAGCCCCAGCATTTT.

This clonotype was observed many times. The chain uses TRBV5-4 and TRBJ2-5; a weak D match, TRBD2 (6 bases). With 1 base removed from V and 6 bases from J, the gap between germline ends came to 13 bases. The CDR3 totals 14 residues. Looked up from germline, CDR1 is SGHNT and CDR2 is YYREEE (reference sequence). CDR3 in amino acids: CASSLYVGRKTQYF. CDR3 nucleotide sequence: TGTGCCAGCAGCTTGTATGTGGGGAGGAAGACCCAGTACTTC.

This clonotype has a count of ten or more. This rearrangement joins TRBV18 to TRBJ1-1, with TRBD1 as a possible D gene (5 bases). Trimming shortened V by 5 bases and J by 6 bases, and 13 bases separated the two germline ends. This CDR3 is built from 13 residues. Germline V gene sequence: CDR1 KGHSH, CDR2 LQKENI. The CDR3 DNA is TGTGCCAGCTCAGGTAGGGGAAGGGCTGAAGCTTTCTTT. Protein: CASSGRGRAEAFF.

A few counts support this clonotype. This chain connects TRBV12-3 or TRBV12-4 to TRBJ1-5; 8 nucleotides align to TRBD1. This CDR3 has 15 amino acids. J lost 6 bases, V lost 5 bases, and 9 bases had no gene match. The CDR3 here is CASSPGQGGVQPQHF. The CDR3 DNA reads TGTGCCAGCAGTCCCGGACAGGGTGGGGTTCAGCCCCAGCATTTT.

This clonotype came up many times. V usage is TRBV4-1 and J usage is TRBJ2-3, with 12 bases lining up with TRBD2. J lost 5 bases, V lost 3 bases, and 6 bases had no gene match. Germline-derived CDR1 and CDR2 are MGHRA and YSYEKL. The CDR3 is 16 amino acids. The chain's CDR3 is CASSQLLAGGRDTQYF. CDR3 nucleotide sequence: TGCGCCAGCAGCCAGTTACTAGCGGGGGGTCGAGATACGCAGTATTTT.

This clonotype was counted at least ten times. V usage is TRBV5-1 and J usage is TRBJ1-5; a weak D match, TRBD1 (6 bases). Deletions cut 1 base from V and 5 bases from J, with 13 bases between. The CDR3 covers 15 residues. Germline lookup yields CDR1 SGHRS and CDR2 YFSETQ. In nucleotides, the CDR3 is TGCGCCAGCAGCTTGTTCACAGGGCCTTATCAGCCCCAGCATTTT. It yields the protein CASSLFTGPYQPQHF.

Many counts were recorded for this clonotype. The rearrangement uses TRBV4-3 and TRBJ2-2; TRBD2 aligns across 9 bases. V trimming: 2 bases; J trimming: 5 bases; junction bases outside the gene matches: 9. Per the germline V gene, CDR1 is LGHNA and CDR2 is YSLEER. There are 17 residues in the CDR3. Written as DNA, the CDR3 is TGCGCCAGCAGCCAAACGGTAGCGGGGGAATCAACCGGGGAGCTGTTTTTT. It translates to CASSQTVAGESTGELFF.

V gene TRBV20-1 combines with J gene TRBJ2-7, with a tentative D call TRBD1 (6 bases). Germline CDR1 and CDR2: DFQATT and SNEGSKA (reference sequence). This CDR3 spans 14 amino acids. The V end was cut by 5 bases, the J end by 6 bases, with 20 bases between. CDR3 DNA: TGCAGTGCTGCGAGAGCAGGGGCCGGCCCCGAGCAGTACGTC. Amino acid sequence: CSAARAGAGPEQYV.

This clonotype was observed many times. The genes are TRBV5-1 and TRBJ2-7, with D tentatively TRBD1 or TRBD2 (6 bases each). The CDR3 loop spans 15 amino acids. CDR1 and CDR2 (germline): SGHRS, YFSETQ. Trimming removed 1 base from V and 3 bases from J, with 14 bases in between. The CDR3 region has the DNA TGCGCCAGCAGCTTGATGGTGGGGGGCGGCTACGAGCAGTACTTC. Protein: CASSLMVGGGYEQYF.

The J gene is TRBJ1-2, the V gene TRBV5-6, with a possible D match to TRBD1 (6 bases). Germline V gives CDR1 SGHDT, CDR2 YYEEEE. V lost 3 bases to trimming and J lost 8 bases, with 11 bases between them. This CDR3 spans 12 amino acids. This chain's CDR3 is CASSWGHTGYTF. CDR3 coding DNA: TGTGCCAGCAGCTGGGGACACACCGGCTACACCTTC.

This chain joins TRBV10-3 and TRBJ1-3; the D gene is possibly TRBD1 (6 bases). V was clipped by 11 bases and J by 0 bases, with 11 bases between them. The CDR3 sequence is 13 residues long. The germline V gene encodes CDR1 ENHRY and CDR2 SYGVKD. The CDR3 is CAVQGSSGNTIYF. CDR3 sequence (DNA): TGTGCCGTACAGGGCAGCTCTGGAAACACCATATATTTT.

This clonotype came up many times. The chain uses TRBV4-2 and TRBJ2-5; TRBD2 matches 8 bases. The V gene end was trimmed by 1 base and the J gene end by 4 bases; junction bases not matched to a gene: 5. The germline CDR1 and CDR2 sequences are LGHNA and YNFKEQ. This CDR3 has 15 amino acids. As DNA, the CDR3 is TGTGCCAGCAGCCAAGGAGCGGGGGTTGGAGAGACCCAGTACTTC. Protein product: CASSQGAGVGETQYF.

This clonotype has a count of ten or more. This chain joins TRBV5-1 and TRBJ2-7, with D unclear. Trimming removed 1 base at V and 2 bases at J, with 10 bases between. Germline values: CDR1 SGHRS, CDR2 YFSETQ. The length of the CDR3 is 14 residues. CDR3 nucleotides: TGCGCCAGCAGCTTGTCAGTAGTTACCTACGAGCAGTACTTC. Its translation: CASSLSVVTYEQYF.

In this sample, this clonotype turned up a few times. CDR3 in amino acids: CASSPARDRYTGELFF. The CDR3 coding sequence is TGCGCCAGCAGCCCGGCCCGCGACAGGTACACCGGGGAGCTGTTTTTT. The chain joins TRBV5-1 to TRBJ2-2, with TRBD1 as a possible D gene (6 bases). The CDR3 contains 16 residues. Germline assignment: CDR1 SGHRS and CDR2 YFSETQ. V shed 4 bases and J shed 3 bases, with 16 bases lying between them.

This clonotype was counted many times. The rearrangement joins TRBV12-3 or TRBV12-4 to TRBJ2-3; a weak D match, TRBD2 (5 bases). The CDR3 has 15 amino acids. V was trimmed by 2 bases and J by 2 bases, leaving 11 bases between them. This CDR3 is CASSLNYGNTDTQYF. CDR3 DNA: TGTGCCAGCAGTTTAAATTACGGGAACACAGATACGCAGTATTTT.

This clonotype was detected many times. CDR3 in amino acids: CASSNPRGGETQYF. In DNA form, the CDR3 reads TGTGCCAGCAGCAACCCGAGGGGGGGAGAGACCCAGTACTTC. The chain carries TRBV11-2 and TRBJ2-5, with a tentative D call TRBD2 (7 bases). The CDR3 is 14 amino acids. Trimming shortened V by 5 bases and J by 4 bases, and 14 bases separated the two germline ends. The germline gives CDR1 SGHAT, CDR2 FQNNGV.

There are many counts of this clonotype. CDR3 sequence: CSSSRGVLYNEQFF. The CDR3 DNA follows: TGCAGCTCCTCACGGGGGGTCCTCTACAATGAGCAGTTCTTC. The chain uses TRBV29-1 and TRBJ2-1; 7 bases fit TRBD2. This CDR3 has 14 amino acids. The germline V gene has CDR1 SQVTM and CDR2 ANQGSEA. V was clipped by 8 bases and J by 3 bases; unmatched bases: 10.